A single sample gave rise to the 29 T cell receptor beta chains below, sequenced in a study of blood T cell repertoires in COVID-19. Repertoires were generated with immunoSEQ multiplex PCR, while TCRdb's copy carries only in-frame clones and drops some. The sample has 450,000 to 500,000 clones, about nine tenths seen once. Material: PBMCs or T cells enriched from blood (not recorded which). The source of these receptors is a woman aged 60-75 years who had recovered from COVID-19.

The CDR3 loop is CATSDHLKSHIQYF. CDR3 DNA: TGTGCCACCAGTGATCACCTCAAGAGTCACATTCAGTACTTC. The V call is TRBV24-1, the J call TRBJ2-4; no firm D call. Deletions cut 3 bases from V and 8 bases from J, with 13 bases between. This CDR3 spans 14 amino acids. CDR1 and CDR2 (germline): KGHDR, SFDVKD.

V is TRBV3-1 (or the pseudogene TRBV3-2) and J is TRBJ2-5, with a tentative D call TRBD2 (6 bases). The CDR3 has 11 residues. V lost 5 bases and J 13 bases, leaving 14 bases between the germline ends. CDR1 LGHDT and CDR2 YNNKEL come from the germline V gene (reference sequence). CDR3 region: CASSARDSLYF. The CDR3 DNA is TGTGCCAGCAGCGCCCGGGACTCCCTGTACTTC.

This clone appeared once. The V call is TRBV5-1, the J call TRBJ2-1, with TRBD2 as a possible D gene (6 bases). CDR3 size: 15 residues. V lost 4 bases and J 5 bases, leaving 16 bases between the germline ends. Germline loops: CDR1 SGHRS, CDR2 YFSETQ. The CDR3 spells CASSTDGGVHNEQFF. In DNA, the CDR3 is TGCGCCAGCAGCACGGACGGAGGGGTACACAATGAGCAGTTCTTC. Full variable domain (outside the CDR3, taken from reference TRBV5-1 and TRBJ2-1): KAGVTQTPRYLIKTRGQQVTLSCSPISGHRSVSWYQQTPGQGLQFLFEYFSETQRNKGNFPGRFSGRQFSNSRSEMNVSTLELGDSALYLCASSTDGGVHNEQFFGPGTRLTVL.

The chain recombines TRBV7-6 with TRBJ2-5, with D perhaps matching TRBD1 (5 bases). V dropped 2 bases and J dropped 1 base, with 11 bases sitting between them. The CDR3 has 15 amino acids. Germline V gives CDR1 SGHVS, CDR2 FNYEAQ. CDR3 in DNA: TGTGCCAGCAGCTTAAGCGCAGGGCGCCAAGAGACCCAGTACTTC. Its translation: CASSLSAGRQETQYF.

This chain connects TRBV19 to TRBJ1-3; weak D call: TRBD1 (5 bases). This CDR3 region has 14 residues. Trimming pared 8 bases from V and 8 bases from J, leaving 19 bases between. Germline V gene data show CDR1 as LNHDA and CDR2 as SQIVND (reference sequence). The CDR3 loop is CASWTTSPGDTIYF. CDR3 DNA: TGTGCCAGTTGGACAACATCCCCGGGGGACACCATATATTTT.

The chain links TRBV6-6 to TRBJ2-7; D is unresolved. Germline CDR1 reads MNHNY; CDR2 reads SVGAGI (reference sequence). The V end lost 2 bases, the J end lost 0 bases, and 11 bases lay between the germline ends. This CDR3 contains 15 residues. CDR3 sequence reads: CASSYRSPSSYEQYV. CDR3 nucleotides: TGTGCCAGCAGTTACCGGAGTCCTAGCTCCTACGAGCAGTACGTC.

This sequence joins TRBV20-1 and TRBJ1-3; D remains ambiguous. Germline V lookup: CDR1 DFQATT, CDR2 SNEGSKA (reference sequence). This CDR3 has 11 residues. V shed 6 bases and J shed 1 base, with 4 bases lying between them. DNA of the CDR3: TGCAGTGCACAGTCTGGAAACACCATATATTTT. Translated: CSAQSGNTIYF.

This chain links TRBV5-1 with TRBJ2-5; TRBD1 might be the D (6 bases). From germline, CDR1 is SGHRS and CDR2 YFSETQ. V was pared by 0 bases and J by 5 bases, with 20 bases between. This CDR3 spans 17 amino acids. CDR3 in amino acids: CASSLAGAGAVLETQYF. CDR3 nucleotides: TGCGCCAGCAGCTTGGCCGGGGCAGGGGCCGTTTTGGAGACCCAGTACTTC.

The V gene is TRBV5-1, the J gene TRBJ1-2; 11 bases map to TRBD1. Germline V lookup: CDR1 SGHRS, CDR2 YFSETQ. This CDR3 contains 17 residues. With V trimmed by 3 bases and J by 2 bases, 9 bases remained unmatched. CDR3 in DNA: TGCGCCAGCAGCTCCACCGGGACAGGGGGTTCCAACTATGGCTACACCTTC. It is translated as CASSSTGTGGSNYGYTF.

The chain links TRBV6-5 to TRBJ1-4; tentatively, D is TRBD1 (5 bases). V lost 7 bases to trimming and J lost 5 bases, with 17 bases between them. CDR3 size: 15 residues. The V gene's germline CDR1 is MNHEY and CDR2 SVGAGI. The CDR3 DNA sequence: TGTGCCAGCACCACCTCCGGGGGGGGGAATGAAAAACTGTTTTTT. Its translation: CASTTSGGGNEKLFF.

This clone was recorded once. The chain carries TRBV18 and TRBJ1-5, with a tentative D call TRBD1 (6 bases). The CDR3 is made up of 14 amino acids. V was clipped by 2 bases and J by 5 bases, with 10 bases between them. Germline CDR1 is KGHSH and CDR2 is LQKENI. Here the CDR3 DNA reads TGTGCCAGCTCACCAGGCAGGGGATATCAGCCCCAGCATTTT. Translating it yields CASSPGRGYQPQHF.

This chain connects TRBV24-1 to TRBJ2-1; 9 positions match TRBD1. The germline CDR1 and CDR2 sequences are KGHDR and SFDVKD. This CDR3 is 16 amino acids long. After removal of 3 bases from V and 1 base from J, the junction contained 3 bases not matched to a gene. The CDR3 nucleotides read TGTGCCACCAGTGATGGGACAGGGAGTTCCTACAATGAGCAGTTCTTC. Translated, it gives CATSDGTGSSYNEQFF.

This chain links TRBV14 with TRBJ1-2; TRBD1 aligns across 8 bases. Germline V lookup: CDR1 SGHDN, CDR2 FVKESK. Trimming removed 6 bases from V and 7 bases from J; junction bases left unmatched: 4. This CDR3 region has 12 residues. CDR3 residues: CASSRQGIGYTF. The CDR3 DNA reads as TGTGCCAGCAGTCGACAGGGGATTGGCTACACCTTC.

V and J are TRBV27 and TRBJ2-7; possible D gene TRBD2, 6 bases. V shed 5 bases and J shed 4 bases, with 15 bases lying between them. Germline-derived CDR1 and CDR2 are MNHEY and SMNVEV (reference sequence). This CDR3 contains 14 residues. The CDR3 protein is CASSPRWSGYEQYF. CDR3 nucleotide sequence: TGTGCCAGCAGTCCCCGCTGGAGCGGGTACGAGCAGTACTTC.

This chain links TRBV5-1 with TRBJ2-1; 8 bases map to TRBD1. The CDR3 has 16 residues. After removal of 0 bases from V and 10 bases from J, the junction contained 12 bases not matched to a gene. Germline V gives CDR1 SGHRS, CDR2 YFSETQ. CDR3 coding DNA: TGCGCCAGCAGCTTGGTAGGGGCAGGGGGCGCGGAAGAGCAGTTCTTC. Amino acid sequence: CASSLVGAGGAEEQFF.

The gene calls are TRBV14 and TRBJ2-5; 15 bases are a match to TRBD2. Germline trimming cut 3 bases from V and 2 bases from J; bases unmatched to any gene: 7. The CDR3 is 18 amino acids. CDR1 is SGHDN, CDR2 FVKESK, per germline. The CDR3 sequence: CASSHPGTSGGLQETQYF. The CDR3 region has the DNA TGTGCCAGCAGCCACCCCGGGACTAGCGGGGGGCTTCAAGAGACCCAGTACTTC.

In this sample, this clone turned up once. This chain uses TRBV25-1 with TRBJ2-5, with 7 bases fitting TRBD1. The CDR3 length is 13 residues. Germline assignment: CDR1 MGHDK and CDR2 SYGVNS. Trimming took 6 bases from V and 4 from J; bases not matched to a gene: 5. CDR3 residues: CASRDRVGETQYF. CDR3 DNA sequence: TGTGCCAGCAGAGACAGGGTTGGAGAGACCCAGTACTTC.

The rearrangement links TRBV18 to TRBJ2-7; TRBD2 matches at 10 bases. The V and J ends lost 5 bases and 3 bases, in that order; junction bases with no gene match: 7. The germline CDR1 and CDR2 sequences are KGHSH and LQKENI. CDR3 length: 15 residues. CDR3 nucleotide sequence: TGTGCCAGCTCAGCCCTAGCGGGGGTCGACTACGAGCAGTACGTC. Amino acids: CASSALAGVDYEQYV.

The rearrangement joins TRBV4-1 to TRBJ1-4; D is possibly TRBD1 (6 bases). Trimming stripped 5 bases from V and 6 bases from J, with 10 bases between. CDR1 is MGHRA, CDR2 YSYEKL, per germline. The CDR3 has 13 amino acids. As DNA, the CDR3 is TGCGCCAGCAGCTCCAGACAGGATGAAAAACTGTTTTTT. It translates to CASSSRQDEKLFF.

The chain uses TRBV4-2 and TRBJ2-2, with 7 bases identical to TRBD1. The J segment lost 3 bases and the V segment lost 4 bases, leaving 5 bases of the junction unmatched. The CDR3 is 15 residues long. In germline, CDR1 is LGHNA, CDR2 YNFKEQ. CDR3 in amino acids: CASSLRTGDTGELFF. The CDR3 bases are TGTGCCAGCAGCCTAAGGACAGGCGACACCGGGGAGCTGTTTTTT.

This clone was seen once. Other DNA sequences in the same sample also yield this CDR3. J is TRBJ1-1 and V is TRBV27; 9 nucleotides line up with TRBD1. The CDR3 loop spans 13 amino acids. Germline V gene data show CDR1 as MNHEY and CDR2 as SMNVEV (reference sequence). J was trimmed by 4 bases and V by 3 bases; bases with no gene match: 0. The CDR3: CASSLTGGTEAFF. The CDR3 DNA reads as TGTGCCAGCAGTTTGACAGGGGGCACTGAAGCTTTCTTT.

V usage is TRBV19 and J usage is TRBJ1-5; 10 bases fit TRBD1. CDR1 and CDR2 from the germline V gene are LNHDA and SQIVND (reference sequence). The trim removed 5 bases at V and 7 bases at J, leaving 14 bases unmatched. This CDR3 contains 17 residues. The CDR3 region has the DNA TGTGCCAGTAGTTCCCAGGATGGGACAGGGGTAGAGCAGCCCCAGCATTTT. Amino acid sequence: CASSSQDGTGVEQPQHF.

The chain carries TRBV7-2 and TRBJ1-1; the D gene is possibly TRBD1 (6 bases). Germline CDR1 reads SGHTA; CDR2 reads FQGNSA. Trimming removed 5 bases from V and 6 bases from J, with 19 bases in between. CDR3 size: 15 residues. CDR3: CASSVQGLLGAEAFF. DNA of the CDR3: TGTGCCAGCAGCGTCCAGGGGCTCTTAGGGGCTGAAGCTTTCTTT.

This sequence joins TRBV29-1 and TRBJ1-2, with 10 bases identical to TRBD1. The CDR3 has 12 amino acids. In germline, CDR1 is SQVTM, CDR2 ANQGSEA. Unmatched junction bases numbered 1, after V lost 3 bases and J lost 6 bases. The CDR3 DNA sequence: TGCAGCGTTGAGGACAGGGGGGATGGCTACACCTTC. The encoded protein is CSVEDRGDGYTF.

The CDR3 sequence is CASSSIVDPFEKLFF. The CDR3 DNA follows: TGTGCCAGCAGCTCCATAGTAGATCCGTTTGAAAAACTGTTTTTT. J is TRBJ1-4 and V is TRBV11-3, with unresolved D. The CDR3 sequence is 15 residues long. Trimming took off 4 bases at V and 7 bases at J, with 16 bases between the two ends. CDR1 SGHNT and CDR2 YENEEA come from the germline V gene.

The chain links TRBV5-8 to TRBJ1-6, with D possibly being TRBD1 (5 bases). Germline values: CDR1 SGHTS, CDR2 YDEGEE. This CDR3 has 16 residues. V lost 4 bases and J 5 bases, leaving 16 bases between the germline ends. The CDR3 loop reads CASSLGGGENNSPLHF. The DNA for the CDR3 is TGTGCCAGCAGCCTGGGCGGGGGGGAAAATAATTCACCCCTCCACTTT. Together with reference TRBV5-8 and TRBJ1-6, the CDR3 gives the full variable domain: EAGVTQSPTHLIKTRGQQATLRCSPISGHTSVYWYQQALGLGLQFLLWYDEGEERNRGNFPPRFSGRQFPNYSSELNVNALELEDSALYLCASSLGGGENNSPLHFGNGTRLTVT.

The V and J genes are TRBV27 and TRBJ1-2, with D possibly being TRBD1 (6 bases). The CDR3 spans 14 residues. Per the germline V gene, CDR1 is MNHEY and CDR2 is SMNVEV (reference sequence). The V and J ends lost 5 bases and 4 bases respectively, with 14 bases between them. CDR3 amino acids: CASSPPTGLYGYTF. CDR3 DNA: TGTGCCAGCAGTCCACCGACAGGACTCTATGGCTACACCTTC.

This chain links TRBV5-4 with TRBJ1-1; D gene unclear. CDR3 length: 15 residues. CDR1 SGHNT and CDR2 YYREEE come from the germline V gene (reference sequence). The V gene lost 2 bases and the J gene lost 3 bases, with 14 bases spanning the gap. CDR3 nucleotide sequence: TGTGCCAGCAGCTTTATGACCGGGAGGGACACTGAAGCTTTCTTT. Amino acid sequence: CASSFMTGRDTEAFF.

The V gene is TRBV6-1, the J gene TRBJ1-5; no definite D call. The V end was cut by 3 bases, the J end by 4 bases, with 13 bases between. The length of the CDR3 is 15 residues. Germline loops: CDR1 MNHNS, CDR2 SASEGT. Here the CDR3 reads CASSDRLGGNQPQHF. For the CDR3, the DNA is TGTGCCAGCAGTGACCGACTGGGTGGAAATCAGCCCCAGCATTTT.